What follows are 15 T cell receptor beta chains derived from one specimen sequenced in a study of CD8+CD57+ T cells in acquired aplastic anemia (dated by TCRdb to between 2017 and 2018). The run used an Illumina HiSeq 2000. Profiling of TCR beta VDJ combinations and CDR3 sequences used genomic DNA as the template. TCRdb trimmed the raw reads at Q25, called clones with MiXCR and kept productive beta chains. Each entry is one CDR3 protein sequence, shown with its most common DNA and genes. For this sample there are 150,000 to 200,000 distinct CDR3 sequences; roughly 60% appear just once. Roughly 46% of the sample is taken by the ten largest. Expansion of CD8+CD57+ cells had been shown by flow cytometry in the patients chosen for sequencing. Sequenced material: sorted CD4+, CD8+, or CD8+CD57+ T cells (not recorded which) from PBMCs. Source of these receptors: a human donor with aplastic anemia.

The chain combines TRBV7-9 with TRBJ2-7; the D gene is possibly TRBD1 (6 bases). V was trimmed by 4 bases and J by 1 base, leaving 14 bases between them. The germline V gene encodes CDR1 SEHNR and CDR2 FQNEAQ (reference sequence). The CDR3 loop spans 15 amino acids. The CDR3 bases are TGTGCCAGCAGCTCCCGGGACACCCCTTCCTACGAGCAGTACTTC. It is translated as CASSSRDTPSYEQYF.

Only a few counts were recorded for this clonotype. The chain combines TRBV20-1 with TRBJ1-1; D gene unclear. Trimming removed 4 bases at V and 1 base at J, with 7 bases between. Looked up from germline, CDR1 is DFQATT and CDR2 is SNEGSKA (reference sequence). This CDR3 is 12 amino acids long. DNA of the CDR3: TGCAGTGCTATCAATACGAACACTGAAGCTTTCTTT. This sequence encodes CSAINTNTEAFF.

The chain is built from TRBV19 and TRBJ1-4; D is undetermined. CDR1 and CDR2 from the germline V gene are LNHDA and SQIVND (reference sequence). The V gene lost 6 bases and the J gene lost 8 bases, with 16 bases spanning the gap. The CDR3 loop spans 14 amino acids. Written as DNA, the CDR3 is TGTGCCAGTAGCCCCCCGGCACCGGAGGAAAAACTGTTTTTT. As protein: CASSPPAPEEKLFF.

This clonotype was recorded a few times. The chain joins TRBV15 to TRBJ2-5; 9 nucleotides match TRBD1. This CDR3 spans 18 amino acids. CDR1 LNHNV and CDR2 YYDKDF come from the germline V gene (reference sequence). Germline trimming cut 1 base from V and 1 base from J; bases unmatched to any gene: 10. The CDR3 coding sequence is TGTGCCACCAGCAGAGGGGTTTCCGGGACAGGGTCCCAAGAGACCCAGTACTTC. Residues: CATSRGVSGTGSQETQYF.

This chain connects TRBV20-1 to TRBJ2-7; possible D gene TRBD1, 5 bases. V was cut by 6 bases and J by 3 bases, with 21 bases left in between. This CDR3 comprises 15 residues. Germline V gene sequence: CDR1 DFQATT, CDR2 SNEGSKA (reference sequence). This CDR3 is CSAVQGLGAFYEQYF. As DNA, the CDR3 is TGCAGTGCCGTCCAAGGGCTAGGGGCCTTCTACGAGCAGTACTTC.

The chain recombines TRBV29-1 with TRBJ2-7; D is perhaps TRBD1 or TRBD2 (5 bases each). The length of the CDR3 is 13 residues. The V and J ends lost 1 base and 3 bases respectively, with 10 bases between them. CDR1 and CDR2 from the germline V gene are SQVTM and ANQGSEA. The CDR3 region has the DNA TGCAGCGTTGAAGGAGGGGAAGTCTACGAGCAGTACTTC. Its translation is CSVEGGEVYEQYF.

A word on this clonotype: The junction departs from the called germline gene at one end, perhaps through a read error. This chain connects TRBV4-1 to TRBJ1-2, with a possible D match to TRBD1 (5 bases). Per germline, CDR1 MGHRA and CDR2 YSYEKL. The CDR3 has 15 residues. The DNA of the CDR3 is TGCGCCAGCAGCCAAGGAGGACACCTTAACTATGGCTACGCCTTC. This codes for CASSQGGHLNYGYAF.

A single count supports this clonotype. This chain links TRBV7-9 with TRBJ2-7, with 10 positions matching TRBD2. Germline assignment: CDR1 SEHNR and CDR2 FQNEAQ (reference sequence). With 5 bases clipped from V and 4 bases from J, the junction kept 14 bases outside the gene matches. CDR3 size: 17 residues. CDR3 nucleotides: TGTGCCAGCAGCGCGCTAAGCGGGAGGGCTTGGAGGTACGAGCAGTACTTC. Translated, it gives CASSALSGRAWRYEQYF.

The DNA of the CDR3 is TGCAGCGGCAGGGACAGGTGGGAATCCTACGAGCAGTACTTC. Its translation: CSGRDRWESYEQYF. This rearrangement joins TRBV29-1 to TRBJ2-7; TRBD1 matches 8 bases. After removal of 7 bases from V and 1 base from J, the junction contained 9 bases not matched to a gene. The length of the CDR3 is 14 residues. Looked up from germline, CDR1 is SQVTM and CDR2 is ANQGSEA.

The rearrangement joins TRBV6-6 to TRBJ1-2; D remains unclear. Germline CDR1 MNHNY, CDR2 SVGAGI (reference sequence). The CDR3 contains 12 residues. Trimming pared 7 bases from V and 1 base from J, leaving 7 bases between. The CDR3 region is CASMEVNYGYTF. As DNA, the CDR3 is TGTGCCAGCATGGAAGTTAACTATGGCTACACCTTC.

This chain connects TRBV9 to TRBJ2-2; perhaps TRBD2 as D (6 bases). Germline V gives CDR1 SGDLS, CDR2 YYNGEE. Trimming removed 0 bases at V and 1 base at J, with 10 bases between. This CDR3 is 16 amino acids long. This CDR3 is CASSVGGGGNTGELFF. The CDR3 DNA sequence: TGTGCCAGCAGCGTAGGTGGGGGAGGGAACACCGGGGAGCTGTTTTTT.

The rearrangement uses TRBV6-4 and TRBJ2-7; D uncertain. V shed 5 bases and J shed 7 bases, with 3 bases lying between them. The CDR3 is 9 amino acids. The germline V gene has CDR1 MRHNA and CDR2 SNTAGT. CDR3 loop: CASSSEQYF. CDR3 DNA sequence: TGTGCCAGCAGTTCTGAGCAGTACTTC.

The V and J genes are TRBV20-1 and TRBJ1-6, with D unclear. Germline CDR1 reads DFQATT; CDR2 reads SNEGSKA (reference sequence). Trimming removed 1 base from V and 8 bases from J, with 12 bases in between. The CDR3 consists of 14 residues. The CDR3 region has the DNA TGCAGTGCTAGAGTAGGGATGGACCATTCACCCCTCCACTTT. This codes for CSARVGMDHSPLHF.

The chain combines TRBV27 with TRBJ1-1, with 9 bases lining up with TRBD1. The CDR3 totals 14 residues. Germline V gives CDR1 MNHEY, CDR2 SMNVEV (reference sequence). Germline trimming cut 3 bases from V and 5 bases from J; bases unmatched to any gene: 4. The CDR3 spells CASSLGTGITEAFF. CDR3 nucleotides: TGTGCCAGCAGTTTGGGGACAGGGATAACTGAAGCTTTCTTT.

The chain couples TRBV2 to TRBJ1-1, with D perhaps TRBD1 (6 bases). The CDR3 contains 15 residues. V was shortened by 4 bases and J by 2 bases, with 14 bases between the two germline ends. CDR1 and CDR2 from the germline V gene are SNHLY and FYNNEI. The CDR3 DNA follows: TGTGCCAGCAGTGTGAGGGCAGGGGCTAACACTGAAGCTTTCTTT. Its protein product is CASSVRAGANTEAFF.